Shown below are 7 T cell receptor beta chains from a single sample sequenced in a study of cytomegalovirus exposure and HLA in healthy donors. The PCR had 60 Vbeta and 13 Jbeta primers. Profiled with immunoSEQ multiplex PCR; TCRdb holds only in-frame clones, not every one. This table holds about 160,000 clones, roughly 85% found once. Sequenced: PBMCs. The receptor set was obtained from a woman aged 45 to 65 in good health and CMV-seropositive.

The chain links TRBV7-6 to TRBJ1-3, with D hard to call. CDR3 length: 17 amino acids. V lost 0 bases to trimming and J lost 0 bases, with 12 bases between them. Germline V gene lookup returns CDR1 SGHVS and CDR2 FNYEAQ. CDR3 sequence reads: CASSLALPGISGNTIYF. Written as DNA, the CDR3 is TGTGCCAGCAGCTTAGCGCTGCCGGGGATCTCTGGAAACACCATATATTTT.

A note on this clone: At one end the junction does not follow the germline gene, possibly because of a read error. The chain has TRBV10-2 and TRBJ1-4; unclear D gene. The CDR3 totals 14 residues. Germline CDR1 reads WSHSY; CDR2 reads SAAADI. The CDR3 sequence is CASTDSRTNEKLFF. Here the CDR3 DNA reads TGCGCCAGCACCGACTCTCGGACTAATGAAAAGCTGTTTTTT.

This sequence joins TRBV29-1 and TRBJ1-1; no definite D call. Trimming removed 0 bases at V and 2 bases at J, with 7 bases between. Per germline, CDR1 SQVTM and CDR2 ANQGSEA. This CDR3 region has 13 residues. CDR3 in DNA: TGCAGCGTTGAAGAGGGCATAAACACTGAAGCTTTCTTT. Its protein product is CSVEEGINTEAFF.

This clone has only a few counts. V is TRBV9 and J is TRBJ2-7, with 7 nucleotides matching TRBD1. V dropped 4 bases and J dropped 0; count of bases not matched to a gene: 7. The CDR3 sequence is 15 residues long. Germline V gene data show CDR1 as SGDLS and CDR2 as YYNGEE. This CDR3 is CASSPNRDSSYEQYF. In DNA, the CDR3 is TGTGCCAGCAGCCCTAACCGGGACAGCTCCTACGAGCAGTACTTC.

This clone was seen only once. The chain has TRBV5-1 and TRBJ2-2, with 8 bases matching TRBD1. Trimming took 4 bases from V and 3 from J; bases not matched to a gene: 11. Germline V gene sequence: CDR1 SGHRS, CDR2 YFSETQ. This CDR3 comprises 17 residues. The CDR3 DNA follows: TGCGCCAGCAGCCTTCAAGGTAAGGACAGGGACACCGGGGAGCTGTTTTTT. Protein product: CASSLQGKDRDTGELFF.

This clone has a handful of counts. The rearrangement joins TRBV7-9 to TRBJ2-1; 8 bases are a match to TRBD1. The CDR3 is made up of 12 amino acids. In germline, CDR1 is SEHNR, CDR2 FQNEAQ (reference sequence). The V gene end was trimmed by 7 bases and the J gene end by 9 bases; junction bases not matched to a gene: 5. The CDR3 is CASTPGGGEQFF. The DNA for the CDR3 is TGTGCCAGCACACCAGGGGGCGGTGAGCAGTTCTTC.

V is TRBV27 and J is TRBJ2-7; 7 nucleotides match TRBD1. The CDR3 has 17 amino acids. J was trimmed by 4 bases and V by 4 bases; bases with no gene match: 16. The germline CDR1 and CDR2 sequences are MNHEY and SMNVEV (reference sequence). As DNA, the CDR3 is TGTGCCAGCAGTTCCCAAATCCAGGGGGTTTACTCTTACGAGCAGTACTTC. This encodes CASSSQIQGVYSYEQYF.